This T cell receptor (beta chain) was observed in a study of neoadjuvant anti-PD-1 for oral cavity cancer. The germline V gene encodes CDR1 MNHNY and CDR2 SVGAGI (reference sequence). V was pared by 3 bases and J by 5 bases, with 11 bases between. The CDR3 spans 14 residues. Assay: immunoSEQ multiplex PCR; the TCRdb copy retains only in-frame clones and omits some. The table has 13,000 to 15,000 clones, 55% to 65% seen once; the top ten hold about 3%. The rearrangement uses TRBV6-6 and TRBJ1-3; no firm D call. The origin of this receptor is a person between 35 and 79 years old with oral cavity squamous cell carcinoma. Sequenced material: PBMCs, taken before nivolumab (anti-PD-1) treatment. DNA for the CDR3: TGTGCCAGCAGTTATGATGATCCCCGAAACACCATATATTTT. Translation: CASSYDDPRNTIYF.